The 17 T cell receptor beta chains given below trace back to one sample, sequenced in a study of blood T cells in healthy people across ages. For the second PCR, which ran for roughly 7 to 11 cycles, a sample-barcoded 5' primer and a J-beta primer mix were used. Each CDR3 protein is one row after TCRdb ran MiXCR on the 5' RACE reads. This table holds about 780,000 distinct CDR3 sequences, about half found once. Sequencing was carried out using blood. These receptors were taken from a man aged 80 or over in good health.

The DNA for the CDR3 is TGTGCCATCAGTGAGTCGTCGACGGGGGCTGAGACCCAGTTCTTC. It translates to CAISESSTGAETQFF. The chain recombines TRBV10-3 with TRBJ2-1; either TRBD1 or TRBD2 may supply D (6 bases each). The CDR3 extends over 15 amino acids. V lost 0 bases and J 13 bases, leaving 19 bases between the germline ends. The germline gives CDR1 ENHRY, CDR2 SYGVKD.

This chain joins TRBV12-3 or TRBV12-4 and TRBJ2-2; no clear D gene. Trimming pared 1 base from V and 7 bases from J, leaving 4 bases between. CDR3 length: 12 amino acids. Here the CDR3 DNA reads TGTGCCAGCAGTTTAGTAGTCGGGGAGCTGTTTTTT. This sequence encodes CASSLVVGELFF.

This clonotype was counted a few times. V gene TRBV29-1 combines with J gene TRBJ1-1; D might be TRBD1 (5 bases). Germline CDR1 and CDR2: SQVTM and ANQGSEA. The CDR3 runs 14 residues. V was cut by 2 bases and J by 5 bases, with 15 bases left in between. DNA of the CDR3: TGCAGCGTTGAACGAGGCAGGGTGGGGACTGAAGCTTTCTTT. This codes for CSVERGRVGTEAFF.

On this clonotype: A much larger clone differs from this one at a single base, so this may be a read error. This chain connects TRBV9 to TRBJ2-3; no clear D gene. The CDR3 runs to 13 residues. CDR1 and CDR2 from the germline V gene are SGDLS and YYNGEE. For the CDR3, the DNA is TGTGCCAGCAGCCCTACCCCCACAGATGCGCAGTATTTT. This translates into CASSPTPTDAQYF.

V gene TRBV29-1 combines with J gene TRBJ2-1; 13 bases agree with TRBD2. Losses at the gene ends were 8 bases for V and 6 bases for J; bases not matched to a gene: 4. Germline loops: CDR1 SQVTM, CDR2 ANQGSEA. The CDR3 covers 13 residues. The CDR3 nucleotides are TGCAGCACAAGACTAGCGGGGGGCAATGAGCAGTTCTTC. Translation: CSTRLAGGNEQFF.

CDR3 sequence (DNA): TGTGCCAGCAGGCGGACAGCGAACCAAGAGACCCAGTACTTC. Its translation: CASRRTANQETQYF. The rearrangement links TRBV2 to TRBJ2-5, with D perhaps TRBD1 (6 bases). Trimming left V 6 bases short and J 0 bases short, with 11 bases between. Germline V gene data show CDR1 as SNHLY and CDR2 as FYNNEI. The CDR3 is 14 residues long.

This clonotype was seen only a few times. V is TRBV20-1 and J is TRBJ2-1; TRBD2 matches 11 bases. This CDR3 has 15 amino acids. The V gene end was trimmed by 6 bases and the J gene end by 7 bases; junction bases not matched to a gene: 11. Germline V gives CDR1 DFQATT, CDR2 SNEGSKA (reference sequence). CDR3 residues: CSAMGLAGGTNEQFF. CDR3 nucleotide sequence: TGCAGTGCGATGGGATTAGCGGGAGGGACGAATGAGCAGTTCTTC.

This clonotype showed up just a few times. The genes are TRBV28 and TRBJ1-6; 8 bases agree with TRBD1. The CDR3 covers 14 residues. Germline V gene data show CDR1 as MDHEN and CDR2 as SYDVKM. J was trimmed by 7 bases and V by 6 bases; bases with no gene match: 5. DNA of the CDR3: TGTGCCAGCAGACCGGGACAGGCGAATTCACCCCTCCACTTT. It encodes CASRPGQANSPLHF. The full variable domain, rest sourced from reference TRBV28 and TRBJ1-6, is DVKVTQSSRYLVKRTGEKVFLECVQDMDHENMFWYRQDPGLGLRLIYFSYDVKMKEKGDIPEGYSVSREKKERFSLILESASTNQTSMYLCASRPGQANSPLHFGNGTRLTVT.

This sequence joins TRBV5-1 and TRBJ2-7, with a tentative D call TRBD1 (6 bases). V was shortened by 3 bases and J by 2 bases, with 12 bases between the two germline ends. The length of the CDR3 is 14 residues. CDR1 is SGHRS, CDR2 YFSETQ, per germline. CDR3 sequence reads: CASSSPSGAYEQYF. The CDR3 DNA reads as TGCGCCAGCAGCTCTCCATCAGGGGCCTACGAGCAGTACTTC.

This clonotype was counted at least ten times. The chain joins TRBV7-9 to TRBJ2-7; 8 positions agree with TRBD1. The CDR3 spans 14 residues. The germline V gene has CDR1 SEHNR and CDR2 FQNEAQ (reference sequence). V lost 6 bases and J lost 3; bases outside the gene matches: 7. CDR3 DNA sequence: TGTGCCAGCAGTGGAGACAGGGGACGCTACGAGCAGTACTTC. It is translated as CASSGDRGRYEQYF.

As regards this clonotype: A junction end diverges from the germline sequence, so it may reflect a read error. The V call is TRBV7-2, the J call TRBJ2-3; maybe TRBD2 (6 bases). Germline V gene sequence: CDR1 SGHTA, CDR2 FQGNSA. CDR3 length equals 12 residues. The CDR3 coding sequence is TGTGCCAGTAGCTGGGGACTAGATACGCAGTATTTT. Protein sequence: CASSWGLDTQYF.

This chain links TRBV27 with TRBJ1-4; D call uncertain. Trimming stripped 3 bases from V and 4 bases from J, with 15 bases between. This CDR3 is built from 16 residues. The V gene's germline CDR1 is MNHEY and CDR2 SMNVEV (reference sequence). In nucleotides, the CDR3 is TGTGCCAGCAGTTTCGCTAGATCCCTAAATAATGAAAAACTGTTTTTT. It specifies CASSFARSLNNEKLFF.

Ten or more counts support this clonotype. The V and J genes are TRBV12-3 or TRBV12-4 and TRBJ2-5, with D maybe TRBD2 (5 bases). This CDR3 contains 13 residues. With 3 bases removed from V and 4 bases from J, the gap between germline ends came to 9 bases. CDR3 in amino acids: CASSFLGRETQYF. Here the CDR3 DNA reads TGTGCCAGCAGTTTTCTGGGGAGAGAGACCCAGTACTTC.

The V gene is TRBV25-1, the J gene TRBJ2-5, with 8 bases matching TRBD1. Germline trimming cut 3 bases from V and 2 bases from J; bases unmatched to any gene: 5. The CDR3 has 15 amino acids. Germline lookup yields CDR1 MGHDK and CDR2 SYGVNS. The CDR3: CASSDTGGPQETQYF. CDR3 nucleotides: TGTGCCAGCAGTGACACAGGGGGGCCACAAGAGACCCAGTACTTC.

V and J are TRBV20-1 and TRBJ2-3, with 10 nucleotides matching TRBD1. J gave up 4 bases and V 5 bases, and 9 bases lay outside the gene matches. The germline V gene encodes CDR1 DFQATT and CDR2 SNEGSKA (reference sequence). There are 15 residues in the CDR3. CDR3 sequence: CSALRGTGASDTQYF. The CDR3 nucleotides are TGCAGTGCTCTCCGGGGGACAGGGGCTTCAGATACGCAGTATTTT.

This clonotype was counted many times. The chain carries TRBV28 and TRBJ2-2, with 10 bases matching TRBD2. The length of the CDR3 is 18 residues. Germline trimming cut 2 bases from V and 1 base from J; bases unmatched to any gene: 7. Germline V gene lookup returns CDR1 MDHEN and CDR2 SYDVKM. The CDR3 DNA reads TGTGCCAGCAGTTTAAAGTCCCTAGCGGGAGTGAACACCGGGGAGCTGTTTTTT. It is translated as CASSLKSLAGVNTGELFF.

This clonotype was observed a single time. A much bigger clone sits one base away, suggesting this may be a read error. The V call is TRBV10-3, the J call TRBJ2-5; 16 bases are shared with TRBD2. Germline loops: CDR1 ENHRY, CDR2 SYGVKD. There are 12 residues in the CDR3. The ends lost 9 bases at V and 11 bases at J; junction bases unmatched: 3. This CDR3 reads CAMGLAGGEQYF. In DNA form, the CDR3 reads TGTGCCATGGGACTAGCGGGAGGGGAGCAGTACTTC.